This TCR beta chain was obtained from a study of blood T cells in healthy people across ages. This CDR3 region has 16 residues. Concerning this clonotype itself: Its specificity is not known.

A second PCR, run for roughly 7 to 12 cycles, used a sample-barcoded 5' primer plus a J-beta primer mix. Each CDR3 protein gets one entry after TCRdb re-called the 5' RACE reads with MiXCR. The sample lists 800,000 to 950,000 distinct CDR3 sequences, roughly 35% occurring once. Whole-study results and caveats: Estimates of total diversity, which came from one million sequenced T cells, were considered to be underestimates.

Sequenced sample: blood. The V call is TRBV21-1, the J call TRBJ1-6. TRBV21-1 is a pseudogene segment. The sequence was obtained from a man in his late teens or twenties in good health. The CDR3 region is CASSLGLGRYTSPLHF. As DNA, the CDR3 is TGTGCCAGCAGCCTGGGCCTTGGACGGTATACTTCACCCCTCCACTTT.